This TCR beta chain is drawn from a study of OX40 agonist ivuxolimab in advanced cancers. About the research overall: Every 2 weeks, ivuxolimab was infused into the patients intravenously at between 0.01 and 10 mg/kg. Study-wide results and limits: Antigen targets of the expanded peripheral T cells went undetermined.

Libraries were prepared by immunoSEQ multiplex PCR; TCRdb keeps only in-frame clonotypes and omits some of them. The table lists 70,000 or so clones, approximately 90% of them singletons. A word on this clone: Its antigen remains unidentified.

Trimming left V 6 bases short and J 4 bases short, with 16 bases between. The V gene's germline CDR1 is MNHEY and CDR2 SVGAGI. The CDR3 extends over 15 amino acids. The rearrangement uses TRBV6-5 and TRBJ2-1; TRBD2 might be the D (6 bases). The receptor was isolated from an adult with an advanced solid tumor such as melanoma, head and neck, liver or kidney cancer. The sample was CD4+ or CD8+ T cells sorted from blood, taken in a trial of the OX40 agonist ivuxolimab. The CDR3 reads CASRRDLLIYNEQFF. CDR3 coding DNA: TGTGCCAGCAGGCGGGACTTGCTCATTTACAATGAGCAGTTCTTC.